These 11 T cell receptor beta chains share one sample of origin, sequenced in a study of early T cells in non-severe SARS-CoV-2 infection. TCRdb called the 5' RACE reads again in MiXCR, with one record for every CDR3 protein. This repertoire shows some 61,000 distinct CDR3 sequences, roughly a tenth found once; its top ten account for 4.5%. The source material was whole blood. These receptors were taken from an adult who was a healthcare worker with PCR-confirmed SARS-CoV-2 infection or an uninfected control (not recorded which).

This clonotype has at least ten counts. The chain recombines TRBV7-9 with TRBJ1-6; tentative D call: TRBD1 (5 bases). V dropped 11 bases and J dropped 10 bases, with 15 bases sitting between them. Germline assignment: CDR1 SEHNR and CDR2 FQNEAQ (reference sequence). The CDR3 sequence is 12 residues long. The DNA of the CDR3 is TGTGCCCTTCAGGGTGGAGGGTCACCCCTCCACTTT. Amino acids: CALQGGGSPLHF.

The J gene is TRBJ2-5, the V gene TRBV7-9; D gene ambiguous. V lost 6 bases and J lost 5, with 16 bases in between. Germline-derived CDR1 and CDR2 are SEHNR and FQNEAQ (reference sequence). The CDR3 is 14 amino acids. The CDR3 DNA follows: TGTGCCAGCAGATCTTCCGGGCCCTTGGAGACCCAGTACTTC. Amino acid sequence: CASRSSGPLETQYF.

This clonotype showed up many times. This chain uses TRBV5-1 with TRBJ2-6; 8 nucleotides align to TRBD2. The CDR3 totals 18 residues. Looked up from germline, CDR1 is SGHRS and CDR2 is YFSETQ. Unmatched junction bases numbered 12, after V lost 5 bases and J lost 2 bases. CDR3 loop: CASRTAAGGSAGANVLTF. CDR3 sequence (DNA): TGCGCCAGCAGGACCGCGGCGGGGGGCTCGGCTGGGGCCAACGTCCTGACTTTC.

Here the CDR3 reads CASSLGTKETQYF. The CDR3, as DNA: TGTGCCAGCAGCTTAGGCACAAAAGAGACCCAGTACTTC. J is TRBJ2-5 and V is TRBV7-8; D not certain. Trimming left V 1 base short and J 3 bases short, with 6 bases between. This CDR3 region has 13 residues. CDR1 SGHVS and CDR2 FQNEAQ come from the germline V gene.

This chain links TRBV6-2 or TRBV6-3 with TRBJ2-2; D gene ambiguous. The CDR3 covers 12 residues. V was shortened by 6 bases and J by 7 bases, with 9 bases between the two germline ends. Germline CDR1 is MNHEY and CDR2 is SVGEGT. The CDR3 DNA reads as TGTGCCAGCAGCCACGGTATCGGGGAGCTGTTTTTT. Amino acids: CASSHGIGELFF.

This clonotype was picked up many times. This chain uses TRBV2 with TRBJ2-1; 11 bases match TRBD2. The CDR3 has 14 residues. Trimming at V came to 7 bases and at J to 14 bases, leaving 13 bases not matched to a gene. CDR1 is SNHLY and CDR2 is FYNNEI in the germline V gene. The CDR3 DNA sequence: TGTGCCAGCACTCCCGGGACTAGCGGCCTCCTTGAGTTCTTC. Amino acids: CASTPGTSGLLEFF.

This clonotype was counted many times. The chain couples TRBV2 to TRBJ1-1, with 8 bases lining up with TRBD1. V lost 6 bases to trimming and J lost 0 bases; unmatched junction nucleotides: 6. Germline V gives CDR1 SNHLY, CDR2 FYNNEI. The CDR3 runs 15 residues. The CDR3 reads CASRRTGNMNTEAFF. The CDR3 DNA reads as TGTGCCAGCAGAAGGACAGGGAACATGAACACTGAAGCTTTCTTT.

In this sample, this clonotype turned up many times. The CDR3 coding sequence is TGTGCCAGCAATGACCTATTCGATCCTAGCACAGATACGCAGTATTTT. It codes for CASNDLFDPSTDTQYF. The V gene is TRBV6-2 or TRBV6-3, the J gene TRBJ2-3; D not resolved. Trimming cost V 7 bases and J 0 bases, with 17 bases left between them. CDR3 length: 16 amino acids. CDR1 is MNHEY, CDR2 SVGEGT, per germline.

This clonotype was observed a few times. This chain connects TRBV7-2 to TRBJ2-3; D unclear. Germline CDR1 SGHTA, CDR2 FQGNSA. Deletions cut 5 bases from V and 5 bases from J, with 8 bases between. The CDR3 is 12 residues long. The CDR3 here is CASSPTQDTQYF. The CDR3 nucleotides read TGTGCCAGCAGCCCCACGCAAGATACGCAGTATTTT.

V gene TRBV9 combines with J gene TRBJ2-5; 10 nucleotides align to TRBD1. Trimming at V came to 2 bases and at J to 1 base, leaving 2 bases not matched to a gene. The germline V gene encodes CDR1 SGDLS and CDR2 YYNGEE. CDR3 size: 15 residues. CDR3 in DNA: TGTGCCAGCAGCGTGGACAGGGGGTCCCAAGAGACCCAGTACTTC. Amino acids: CASSVDRGSQETQYF.

This clonotype came up many times. This chain connects TRBV2 to TRBJ1-5; D ambiguous. V lost 8 bases to trimming and J lost 0 bases, with 8 bases between them. The CDR3 sequence is 13 residues long. Germline assignment: CDR1 SNHLY and CDR2 FYNNEI. The CDR3 nucleotides read TGTGCCAGCGGGTTGGCTAGCAATCAGCCCCAGCATTTT. Protein sequence: CASGLASNQPQHF.